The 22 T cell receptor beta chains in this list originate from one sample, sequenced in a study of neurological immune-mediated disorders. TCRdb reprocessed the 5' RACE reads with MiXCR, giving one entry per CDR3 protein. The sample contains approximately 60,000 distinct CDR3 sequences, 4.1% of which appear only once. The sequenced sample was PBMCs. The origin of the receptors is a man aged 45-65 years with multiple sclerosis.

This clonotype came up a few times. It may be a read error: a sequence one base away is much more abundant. CDR3 DNA sequence: TGCGCCAGCACGGGGGGGGACCCCTATGGCTACACCTTC. Translating it yields CASTGGDPYGYTF. V usage is TRBV5-1 and J usage is TRBJ1-2; D perhaps matches TRBD1 (5 bases). Germline-derived CDR1 and CDR2 are SGHRS and YFSETQ. This CDR3 is 13 amino acids long. V was shortened by 6 bases and J by 4 bases, with 13 bases between the two germline ends.

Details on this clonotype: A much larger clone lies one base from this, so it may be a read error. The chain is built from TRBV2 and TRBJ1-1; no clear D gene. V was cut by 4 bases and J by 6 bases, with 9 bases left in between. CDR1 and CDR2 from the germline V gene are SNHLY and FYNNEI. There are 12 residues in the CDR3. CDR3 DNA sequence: TGTGCCAGCAGTGTAAAAGAGGCTGAAGCTTTCTTT. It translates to CASSVKEAEAFF. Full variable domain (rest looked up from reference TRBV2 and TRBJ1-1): EPEVTQTPSHQVTQMGQEVILRCVPISNHLYFYWYRQILGQKVEFLVSFYNNEISEKSEIFDDQFSVERPDGSNFTLKIRSTKLEDSAMYFCASSVKEAEAFFGQGTRLTVV.

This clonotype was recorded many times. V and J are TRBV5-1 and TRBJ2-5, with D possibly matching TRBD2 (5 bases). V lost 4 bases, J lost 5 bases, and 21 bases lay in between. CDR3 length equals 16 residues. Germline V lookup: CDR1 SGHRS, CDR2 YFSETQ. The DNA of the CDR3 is TGCGCCAGCAGCCCCGGACGGATGAGTAGAGGGGAGACCCAGTACTTC. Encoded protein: CASSPGRMSRGETQYF.

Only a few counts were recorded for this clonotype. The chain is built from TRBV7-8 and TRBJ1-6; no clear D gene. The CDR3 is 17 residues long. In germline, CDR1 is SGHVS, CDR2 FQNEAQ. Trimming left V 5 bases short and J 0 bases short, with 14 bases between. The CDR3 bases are TGTGCCAGCAGCACTCGTGAAGGGAGCTCCTATAATTCACCCCTCCACTTT. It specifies CASSTREGSSYNSPLHF.

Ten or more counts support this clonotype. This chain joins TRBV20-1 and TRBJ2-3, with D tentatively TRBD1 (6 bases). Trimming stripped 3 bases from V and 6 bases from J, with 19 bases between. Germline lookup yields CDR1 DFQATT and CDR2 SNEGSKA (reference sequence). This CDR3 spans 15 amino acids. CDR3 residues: CSASLTGRIPDTQYF. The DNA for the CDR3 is TGCAGTGCTAGTTTGACAGGACGGATACCTGATACGCAGTATTTT.

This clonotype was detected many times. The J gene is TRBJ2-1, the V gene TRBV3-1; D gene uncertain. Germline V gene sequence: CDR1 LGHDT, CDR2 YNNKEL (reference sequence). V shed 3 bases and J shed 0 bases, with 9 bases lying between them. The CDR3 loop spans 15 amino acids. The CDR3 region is CASSHDLSSYNEQFF. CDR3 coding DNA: TGTGCCAGCAGCCATGACTTGAGCTCCTACAATGAGCAGTTCTTC.

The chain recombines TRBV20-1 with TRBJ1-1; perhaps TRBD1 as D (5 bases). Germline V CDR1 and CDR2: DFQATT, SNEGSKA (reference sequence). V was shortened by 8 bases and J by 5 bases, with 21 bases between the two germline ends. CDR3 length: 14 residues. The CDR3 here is CSPLSGGGGTEAFF. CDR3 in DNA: TGCAGTCCCTTAAGCGGTGGGGGTGGGACTGAAGCTTTCTTT.

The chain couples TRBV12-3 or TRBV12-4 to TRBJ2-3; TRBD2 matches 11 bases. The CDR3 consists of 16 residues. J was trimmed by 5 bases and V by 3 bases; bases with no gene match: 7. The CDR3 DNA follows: TGTGCCAGCAGTTTTTTACTAGCGGGGGATGTAGATACGCAGTATTTT. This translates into CASSFLLAGDVDTQYF.

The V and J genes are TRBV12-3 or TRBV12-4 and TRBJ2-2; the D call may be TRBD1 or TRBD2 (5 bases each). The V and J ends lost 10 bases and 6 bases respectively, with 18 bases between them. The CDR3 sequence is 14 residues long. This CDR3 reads CATNMGPGPGELFF. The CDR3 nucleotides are TGTGCCACGAACATGGGCCCGGGGCCCGGGGAGCTGTTTTTT.

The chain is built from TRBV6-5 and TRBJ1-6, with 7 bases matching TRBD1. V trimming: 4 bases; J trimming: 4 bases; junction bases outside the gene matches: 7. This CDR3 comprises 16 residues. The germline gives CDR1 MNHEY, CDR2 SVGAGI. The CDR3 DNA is TGTGCCAGCAGTTCGATAAACAGGGGATATAATTCACCCCTCCACTTT. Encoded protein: CASSSINRGYNSPLHF.

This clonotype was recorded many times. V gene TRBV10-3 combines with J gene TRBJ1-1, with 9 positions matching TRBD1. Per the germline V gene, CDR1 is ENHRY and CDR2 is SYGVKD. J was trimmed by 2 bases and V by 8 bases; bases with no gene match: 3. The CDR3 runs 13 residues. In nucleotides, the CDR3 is TGTGCCATCTCGGGACAGGGTAACACTGAAGCTTTCTTT. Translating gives CAISGQGNTEAFF.

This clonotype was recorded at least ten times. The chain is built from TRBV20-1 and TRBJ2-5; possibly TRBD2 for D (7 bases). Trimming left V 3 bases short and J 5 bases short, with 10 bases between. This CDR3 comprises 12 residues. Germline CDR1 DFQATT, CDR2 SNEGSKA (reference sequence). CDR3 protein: CSARWGGETQYF. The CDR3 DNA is TGCAGTGCTAGGTGGGGGGGCGAGACCCAGTACTTC.

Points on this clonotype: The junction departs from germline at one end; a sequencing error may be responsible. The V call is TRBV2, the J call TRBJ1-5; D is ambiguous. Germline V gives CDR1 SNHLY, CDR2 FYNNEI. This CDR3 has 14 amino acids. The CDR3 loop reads CASRTLPRNQPQNF. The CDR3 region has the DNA TGTGCCAGCAGGACCCTCCCGCGCAATCAGCCCCAGAATTTT.

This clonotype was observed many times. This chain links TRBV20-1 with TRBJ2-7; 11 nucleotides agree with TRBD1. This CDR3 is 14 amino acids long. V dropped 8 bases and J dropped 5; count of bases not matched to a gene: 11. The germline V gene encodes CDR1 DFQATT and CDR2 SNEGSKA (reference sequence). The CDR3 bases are TGCAGTTTACTACCGGGACAGGGGGACAACGAGCAGTACTTC. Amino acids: CSLLPGQGDNEQYF.

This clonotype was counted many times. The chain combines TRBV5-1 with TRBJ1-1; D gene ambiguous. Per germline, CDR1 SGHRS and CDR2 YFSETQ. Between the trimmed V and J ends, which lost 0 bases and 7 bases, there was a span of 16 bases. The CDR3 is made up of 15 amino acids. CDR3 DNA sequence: TGCGCCAGCAGCTTGGTTCCCAGATACAGCGTTGAAGCTTTCTTT. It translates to CASSLVPRYSVEAFF.

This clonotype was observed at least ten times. CDR3 protein: CASSPGSSYEQYF. CDR3 in DNA: TGTGCCAGCAGTCCTGGGTCCTCCTACGAGCAGTACTTC. The chain joins TRBV27 to TRBJ2-7, with D unresolved. CDR3 length equals 13 residues. Trimming removed 5 bases from V and 0 bases from J, with 8 bases in between. From germline, CDR1 is MNHEY and CDR2 SMNVEV (reference sequence).

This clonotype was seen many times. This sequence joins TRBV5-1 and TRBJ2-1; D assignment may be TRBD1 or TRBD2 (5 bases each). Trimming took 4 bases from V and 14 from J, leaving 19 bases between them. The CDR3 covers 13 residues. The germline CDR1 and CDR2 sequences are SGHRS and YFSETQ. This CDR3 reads CASSTPAAGTEFF. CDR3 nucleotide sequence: TGCGCCAGCAGCACCCCGGCGGCAGGGACGGAGTTCTTC.

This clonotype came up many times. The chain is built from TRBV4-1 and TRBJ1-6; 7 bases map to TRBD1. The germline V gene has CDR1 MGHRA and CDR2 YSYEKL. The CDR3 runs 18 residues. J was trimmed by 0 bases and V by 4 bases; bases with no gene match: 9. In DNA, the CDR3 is TGCGCCAGCAGCCCTCGGGACAGCCAAAGCTCCTATAATTCACCCCTCCACTTT. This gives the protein CASSPRDSQSSYNSPLHF.

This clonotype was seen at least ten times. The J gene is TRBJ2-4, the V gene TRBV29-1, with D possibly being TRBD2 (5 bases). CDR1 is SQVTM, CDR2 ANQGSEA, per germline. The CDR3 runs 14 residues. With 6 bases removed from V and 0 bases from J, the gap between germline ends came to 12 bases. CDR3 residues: CSVAGRLAKNIQYF. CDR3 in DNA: TGCAGCGTGGCGGGCCGGCTAGCCAAAAACATTCAGTACTTC.

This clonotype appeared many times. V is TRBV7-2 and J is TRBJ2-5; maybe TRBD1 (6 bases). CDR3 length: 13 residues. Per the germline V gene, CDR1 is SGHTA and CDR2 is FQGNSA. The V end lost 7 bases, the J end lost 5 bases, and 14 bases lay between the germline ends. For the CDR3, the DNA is TGTGCCAGCACCCTGGGACAAGGGGAGACCCAGTACTTC. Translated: CASTLGQGETQYF. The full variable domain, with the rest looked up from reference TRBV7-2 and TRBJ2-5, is GAGVSQSPSNKVTEKGKDVELRCDPISGHTALYWYRQSLGQGLEFLIYFQGNSAPDKSGLPSDRFSAERTGGSVSTLTIQRTQQEDSAVYLCASTLGQGETQYFGPGTRLLVL.

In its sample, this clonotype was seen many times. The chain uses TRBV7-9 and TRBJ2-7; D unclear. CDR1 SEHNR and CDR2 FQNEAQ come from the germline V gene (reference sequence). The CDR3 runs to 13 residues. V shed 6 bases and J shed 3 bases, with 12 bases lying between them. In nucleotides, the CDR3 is TGTGCCAGCAGTTCCCCATATAGCTACGAGCAGTACTTC. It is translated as CASSSPYSYEQYF. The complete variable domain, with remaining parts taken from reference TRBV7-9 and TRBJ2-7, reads DTGVSQNPRHKITKRGQNVTFRCDPISEHNRLYWYRQTLGQGPEFLTYFQNEAQLEKSRLLSDRFSAERPKGSFSTLEIQRTEQGDSAMYLCASSSPYSYEQYFGPGTRLTVT.

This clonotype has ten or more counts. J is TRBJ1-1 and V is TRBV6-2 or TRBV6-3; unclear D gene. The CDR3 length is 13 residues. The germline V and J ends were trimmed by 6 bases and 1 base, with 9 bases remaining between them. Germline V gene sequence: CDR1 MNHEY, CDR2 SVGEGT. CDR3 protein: CASRKQRNTEAFF. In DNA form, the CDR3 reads TGTGCCAGCAGGAAGCAAAGGAACACTGAAGCTTTCTTT.